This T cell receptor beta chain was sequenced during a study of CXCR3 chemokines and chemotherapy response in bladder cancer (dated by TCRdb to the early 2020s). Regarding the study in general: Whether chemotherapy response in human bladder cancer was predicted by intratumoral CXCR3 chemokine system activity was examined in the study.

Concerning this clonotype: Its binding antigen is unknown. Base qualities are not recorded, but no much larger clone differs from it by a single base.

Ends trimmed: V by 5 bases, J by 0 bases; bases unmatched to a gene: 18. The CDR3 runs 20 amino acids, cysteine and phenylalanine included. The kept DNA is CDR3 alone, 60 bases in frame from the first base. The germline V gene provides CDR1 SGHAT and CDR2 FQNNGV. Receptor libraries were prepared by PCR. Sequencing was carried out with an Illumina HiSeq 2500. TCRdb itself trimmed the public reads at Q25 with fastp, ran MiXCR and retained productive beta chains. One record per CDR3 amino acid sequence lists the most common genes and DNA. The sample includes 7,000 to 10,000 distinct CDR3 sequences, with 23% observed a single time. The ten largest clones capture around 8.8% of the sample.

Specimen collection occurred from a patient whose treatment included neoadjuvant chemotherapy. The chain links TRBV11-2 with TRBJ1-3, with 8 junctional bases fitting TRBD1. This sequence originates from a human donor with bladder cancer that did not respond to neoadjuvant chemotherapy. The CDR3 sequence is CASSDRMDRVQGDSGNTIYF. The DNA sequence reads TGTGCCAGCAGCGACCGCATGGACAGGGTTCAAGGGGACTCTGGAAACACCATATATTTT.